These T cell receptor beta chains were read from a single sample in a study of OX40 agonist ivuxolimab in advanced cancers. The protocol was immunoSEQ multiplex PCR, while the TCRdb copy is restricted to in-frame clones and leaves out a portion. The sample has 69,000 or so clones, around 80% seen once. Sequenced here: CD4+ or CD8+ T cells sorted from blood, sampled in a trial of the OX40 agonist ivuxolimab. The receptors shown here come from an adult with an advanced solid tumor such as melanoma, head and neck, liver or kidney cancer. CDR3s leave out the opening cysteine and the closing phenylalanine or tryptophan.

>TRBV6-1
ASSLGRTYNEQF
>TRBV30
AWSVRGLAGEEF
>TRBV2
ASGNLQGTFVAF
>TRBV6-1
ASSESGGGRQF
>TRBV7-9
AGGREDTEAF
>TRBV9
ASSVVDVSEQY
>TRBV14
ASSPLLGGTYGYT
>TRBV6-1
ASRRTGTSEGEQY
>TRBV5-4
ASSSFGAGVQETQY
>TRBV7-9
ASRTGGTGISYT
>TRBV2
ASSAGIGGVKLF
>TRBV19
ASSALRDTEAF
>TRBV28
ASSLWGEGQETQY
>TRBV4-1
ASSQGELAGRAYEQY
>TRBV5-6
ASTRGYGYT
>TRBV10-3
AISGGIKRGGLYGYT